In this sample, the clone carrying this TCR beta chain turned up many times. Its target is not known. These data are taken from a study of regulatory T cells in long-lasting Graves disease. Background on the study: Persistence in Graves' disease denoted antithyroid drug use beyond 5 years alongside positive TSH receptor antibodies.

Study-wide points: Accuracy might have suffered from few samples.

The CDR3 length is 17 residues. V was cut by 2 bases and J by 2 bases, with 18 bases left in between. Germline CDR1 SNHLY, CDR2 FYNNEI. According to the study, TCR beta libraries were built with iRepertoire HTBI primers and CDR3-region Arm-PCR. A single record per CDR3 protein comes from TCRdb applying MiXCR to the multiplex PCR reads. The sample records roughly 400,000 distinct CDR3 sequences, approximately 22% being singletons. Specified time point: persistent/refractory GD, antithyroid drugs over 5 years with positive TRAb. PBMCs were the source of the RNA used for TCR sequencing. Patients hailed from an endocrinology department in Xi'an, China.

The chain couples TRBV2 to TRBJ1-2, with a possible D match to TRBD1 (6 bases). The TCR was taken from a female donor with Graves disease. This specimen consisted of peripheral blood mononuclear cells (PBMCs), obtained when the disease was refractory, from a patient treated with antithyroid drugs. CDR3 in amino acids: CASSESSQGQGNYGYTF. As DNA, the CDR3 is TGTGCCAGCAGTGAAAGTTCTCAGGGACAAGGCAACTATGGCTACACCTTC.